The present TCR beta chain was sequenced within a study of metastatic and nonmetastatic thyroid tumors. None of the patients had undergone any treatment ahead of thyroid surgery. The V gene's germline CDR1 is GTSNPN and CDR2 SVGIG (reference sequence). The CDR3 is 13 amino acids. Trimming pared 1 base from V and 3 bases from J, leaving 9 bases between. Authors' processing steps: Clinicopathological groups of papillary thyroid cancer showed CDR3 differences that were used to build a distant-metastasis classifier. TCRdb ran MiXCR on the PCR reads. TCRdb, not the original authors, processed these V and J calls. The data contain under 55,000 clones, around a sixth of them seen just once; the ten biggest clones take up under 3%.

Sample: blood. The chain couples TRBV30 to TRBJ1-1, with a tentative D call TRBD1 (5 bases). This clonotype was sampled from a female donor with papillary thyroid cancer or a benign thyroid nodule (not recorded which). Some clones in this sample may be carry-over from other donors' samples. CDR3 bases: TGTGCCTGGAGTGCTACAGGAGACACTGAAGCTTTCTTT. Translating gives CAWSATGDTEAFF.